Below are 10 T cell receptor beta chains sequenced from a single sample in a study of tumor T cells in aggressive B-cell lymphoma. Generated by immunoSEQ multiplex PCR, the TCRdb table keeps only in-frame clones and is missing some. The sample contains about 11,000 clones, around 89% of which appear only once. Sequenced sample: tumor tissue. These receptors all stem from an adult with diffuse large B cell lymphoma.

V gene TRBV7-7 combines with J gene TRBJ2-7; 8 bases fit TRBD2. J was trimmed by 5 bases and V by 4 bases; bases with no gene match: 4. Germline CDR1 reads SSHAT; CDR2 reads FNYEAQ (reference sequence). The CDR3 extends over 13 amino acids. Here the CDR3 DNA reads TGTGCCAGCAGCTCCGGACTAGCCGACGAGCAGTACTTC. Its translation is CASSSGLADEQYF.

The rearrangement uses TRBV13 and TRBJ2-1; 14 bases are a match to TRBD2. Germline V gene lookup returns CDR1 PRHDT and CDR2 FYEKMQ (reference sequence). The CDR3 consists of 15 residues. J was trimmed by 7 bases and V by 7 bases; bases with no gene match: 6. CDR3 residues: CASTPGTSGSNEQFF. The CDR3, as DNA: TGTGCCAGCACACCCGGGACTAGCGGGAGTAATGAGCAGTTCTTC.

V gene TRBV11-1 combines with J gene TRBJ2-3, with 8 nucleotides matching TRBD1. CDR1 and CDR2 (germline): SGHAT, FQDESV (reference sequence). J lost 0 bases, V lost 4 bases, and 3 bases had no gene match. The length of the CDR3 is 15 residues. The CDR3 is CASSSRDRSTDTQYF. For the CDR3, the DNA is TGTGCCAGCAGCTCAAGGGACAGGAGCACAGATACGCAGTATTTT.

V is TRBV27 and J is TRBJ1-1, with D possibly TRBD1 on 6 matching bases. The germline V gene has CDR1 MNHEY and CDR2 SMNVEV (reference sequence). This CDR3 comprises 15 residues. V lost 5 bases and J lost 0, with 13 bases in between. Here the CDR3 DNA reads TGTGCCAGCAGTAGAACAGGGATCATGAACACTGAAGCTTTCTTT. As protein: CASSRTGIMNTEAFF.

The genes are TRBV7-6 and TRBJ2-2, with 9 bases aligning to TRBD1. The V gene end was trimmed by 4 bases and the J gene end by 6 bases; junction bases not matched to a gene: 3. Germline V lookup: CDR1 SGHVS, CDR2 FNYEAQ. The CDR3 extends over 14 amino acids. CDR3 nucleotides: TGTGCCAGCAGCTCCGGGACAGGGCCCGGGGAGCTGTTTTTT. Its translation is CASSSGTGPGELFF. Together with reference TRBV7-6 and TRBJ2-2, the CDR3 gives the full variable domain: GAGVSQSPRYKVTKRGQDVALRCDPISGHVSLYWYRQALGQGPEFLTYFNYEAQQDKSGLPNDRFSAERPEGSISTLTIQRTEQRDSAMYRCASSSGTGPGELFFGEGSRLTVL.

The chain couples TRBV7-2 to TRBJ1-4; 8 nucleotides agree with TRBD1. Unmatched junction bases numbered 4, after V lost 3 bases and J lost 7 bases. The CDR3 loop spans 14 amino acids. Germline CDR1 is SGHTA and CDR2 is FQGNSA. The CDR3 sequence: CASSFDRGGEKLFF. The CDR3 DNA follows: TGTGCCAGCAGCTTCGACAGGGGCGGTGAAAAACTGTTTTTT.

V gene TRBV28 combines with J gene TRBJ2-7; D ambiguous. V lost 6 bases to trimming and J lost 2 bases, with 8 bases between them. Looked up from germline, CDR1 is MDHEN and CDR2 is SYDVKM. The CDR3 is 12 amino acids. The CDR3 coding sequence is TGTGCCAGCAGCGAACAGACCTACGAGCAGTACTTC. Amino acid sequence: CASSEQTYEQYF. Drawing the rest from reference TRBV28 and TRBJ2-7, the complete variable domain is DVKVTQSSRYLVKRTGEKVFLECVQDMDHENMFWYRQDPGLGLRLIYFSYDVKMKEKGDIPEGYSVSREKKERFSLILESASTNQTSMYLCASSEQTYEQYFGPGTRLTVT.

The chain recombines TRBV25-1 with TRBJ2-5, with 11 bases aligning to TRBD2. Germline V gives CDR1 MGHDK, CDR2 SYGVNS. The CDR3 runs to 17 residues. The junction had 6 bases not matched to a gene; V was cut back by 2 bases and J by 1 base. The CDR3 loop reads CASSEPRLAGPQETQYF. The CDR3 DNA reads TGTGCCAGCAGTGAACCCCGACTAGCGGGGCCCCAAGAGACCCAGTACTTC.

The V call is TRBV10-3, the J call TRBJ1-2; 9 bases match TRBD1. Germline CDR1 ENHRY, CDR2 SYGVKD. Germline trimming cut 10 bases from V and 3 bases from J; bases unmatched to any gene: 9. The CDR3 is 14 amino acids. The DNA for the CDR3 is TGTGCCACCTATAAGACAGGGGGGGACTATGGCTACACCTTC. Translation gives CATYKTGGDYGYTF.

The V call is TRBV2, the J call TRBJ1-1, with a possible D match to TRBD1 (6 bases). V was shortened by 7 bases and J by 6 bases, with 12 bases between the two germline ends. Germline assignment: CDR1 SNHLY and CDR2 FYNNEI. CDR3 length: 12 amino acids. CDR3 sequence: CASNQGTAEAFF. The CDR3 DNA reads TGTGCCAGCAACCAGGGGACGGCTGAAGCTTTCTTT.